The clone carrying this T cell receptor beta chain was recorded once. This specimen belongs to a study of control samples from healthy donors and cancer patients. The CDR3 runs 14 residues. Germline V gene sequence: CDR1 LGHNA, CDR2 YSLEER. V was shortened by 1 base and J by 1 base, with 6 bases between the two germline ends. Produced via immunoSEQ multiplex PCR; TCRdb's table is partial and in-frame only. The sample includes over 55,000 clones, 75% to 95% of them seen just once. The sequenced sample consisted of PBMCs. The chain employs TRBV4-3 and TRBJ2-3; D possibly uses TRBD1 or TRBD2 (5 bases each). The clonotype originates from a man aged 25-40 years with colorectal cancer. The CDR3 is CASSQVGGTDTQYF. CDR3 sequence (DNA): TGCGCCAGCAGCCAAGTGGGGGGCACAGATACGCAGTATTTT.